Shown below are 7 T cell receptor beta chains from a single sample sequenced in a study of shared clonotypes between healthy human individuals. Sequenced by immunoSEQ multiplex PCR; TCRdb stores in-frame clones only, minus some. The sample carries roughly 2,300,000 clones, about 90% recorded once. Sequenced input: naive CD4+ T cells from PBMCs. Noted subset: CD45RA+ positively selected. The source of these receptors is a man aged 18 to 29 in good health. Some clones in this sample may be carry-over from other donors' samples.

The chain couples TRBV7-2 to TRBJ2-3; tentatively, D is TRBD2 (6 bases). Germline loops: CDR1 SGHTA, CDR2 FQGNSA. V gave up 1 base and J gave up 5 bases, with 16 bases separating them. The CDR3 covers 16 residues. CDR3 loop: CASSLGVVRRGDTQYF. CDR3 coding DNA: TGTGCCAGCAGCTTAGGGGTCGTGCGGAGGGGAGATACGCAGTATTTT.

This clone was seen a single time. The chain combines TRBV25-1 with TRBJ2-5; D not resolved. CDR1 and CDR2 from the germline V gene are MGHDK and SYGVNS. The CDR3 contains 14 residues. Trimming stripped 2 bases from V and 1 base from J, with 8 bases between. The chain's CDR3 is CASSEQWSQETQYF. In DNA, the CDR3 is TGTGCCAGCAGTGAACAATGGTCCCAAGAGACCCAGTACTTC.

This clone is a singleton in its sample. The chain has TRBV2 and TRBJ1-2, with D possibly matching TRBD1 (5 bases). V was shortened by 6 bases and J by 6 bases, with 17 bases between the two germline ends. The CDR3 extends over 14 amino acids. Germline-derived CDR1 and CDR2 are SNHLY and FYNNEI. The DNA for the CDR3 is TGTGCCAGCAGGACGGACAACTGGGACGATGGCTACACCTTC. This codes for CASRTDNWDDGYTF.

CDR3 DNA: TGTGCCAGCAAGACAGGGGAAATGGATTCACCCCTCCACTTT. Its protein product is CASKTGEMDSPLHF. The chain couples TRBV6-1 to TRBJ1-6; 8 bases match TRBD1. Germline V lookup: CDR1 MNHNS, CDR2 SASEGT. The CDR3 sequence is 14 residues long. J gave up 8 bases and V 7 bases, and 7 bases lay outside the gene matches.

The J gene is TRBJ1-4, the V gene TRBV28, with TRBD1 matching 7 bases. This CDR3 spans 14 amino acids. Germline V lookup: CDR1 MDHEN, CDR2 SYDVKM. Trimming removed 6 bases from V and 5 bases from J; junction bases left unmatched: 6. Written as DNA, the CDR3 is TGTGCCAGCAGCTTGGGACAGATGAATGAAAAACTGTTTTTT. It encodes CASSLGQMNEKLFF. Full variable domain (rest looked up from reference TRBV28 and TRBJ1-4): DVKVTQSSRYLVKRTGEKVFLECVQDMDHENMFWYRQDPGLGLRLIYFSYDVKMKEKGDIPEGYSVSREKKERFSLILESASTNQTSMYLCASSLGQMNEKLFFGSGTQLSVL.

This clone was observed a handful of times. V is TRBV29-1 and J is TRBJ1-1; D is undetermined. The CDR3 contains 13 residues. Trimming removed 6 bases at V and 4 bases at J, with 15 bases between. From germline, CDR1 is SQVTM and CDR2 ANQGSEA. This chain's CDR3 is CSVLAYVSTEAFF. The CDR3 DNA sequence: TGCAGCGTCTTAGCGTACGTGAGCACTGAAGCTTTCTTT.

To note about this clone: At the DNA level, this CDR3 is encoded by other sequences in the same sample as well. The chain combines TRBV9 with TRBJ2-5, with D perhaps given as TRBD1 or TRBD2 (5 bases each). Between the trimmed V and J ends, which lost 0 bases and 2 bases, there was a span of 8 bases. The CDR3 spans 14 residues. Germline loops: CDR1 SGDLS, CDR2 YYNGEE. This CDR3 is CASSVGGVQETQYF. DNA of the CDR3: TGTGCCAGCAGCGTAGGAGGGGTACAAGAGACCCAGTACTTC.